The rows below give T cell receptor beta chains drawn from one sample of a study of CD8+CD57+ T cells in acquired aplastic anemia. TCRdb ran MiXCR on the reads and lists one entry per CDR3 protein. The sample holds 150,000 to 200,000 distinct CDR3 sequences, about 60% seen once. Sequencing was done on a sample of sorted CD4+, CD8+, or CD8+CD57+ T cells (not recorded which) from PBMCs. The source is a human donor in good health. Both conserved end residues are part of each CDR3. A D gene is named only where the DNA matches it firmly. Where a row states a size, it is once, few, many or the class of an expanded clone; other rows omit it.

V	D	size	J	DNA	CDR3
TRBV2	.	.	TRBJ2-1	TGTGCCAGCACCGAGGAGCGCTCCTACAATGAGCAGTTCTTC	CASTEERSYNEQFF
TRBV7-2	.	.	TRBJ2-1	TGCGCCAGCAGCCAAGACAAGGGAAGGAACGATGAGCAGTTCTTC	CASSQDKGRNDEQFF
TRBV20-1	TRBD2	few	TRBJ2-3	TGCAGTGCTGCCTTGCGGGGGGGAAGCACAGATACGCAGTATTTT	CSAALRGGSTDTQYF
TRBV7-2	.	.	TRBJ2-1	TGTGCCAGCAGCTTAGCAGAGGGGGTGAGAAAAAATGAGCGGTTCTTC	CASSLAEGVRKNERFF
TRBV19	.	many	TRBJ1-2	TGTGCCAGCCGGAGCAGGGAGGCGAACTATGGCTACACCTTC	CASRSREANYGYTF
TRBV20-1	TRBD2	.	TRBJ2-3	TGCAGTGCTAGTAGCGGGAGCACAGATACGCAGTATTTT	CSASSGSTDTQYF
TRBV7-8	.	many	TRBJ2-1	TGTGCCAGCAGCTTAGGAGGACTGTACAATGAGCAGTTCTTC	CASSLGGLYNEQFF
TRBV7-9	.	once	TRBJ2-5	TGTGCCAGCAGCCCTTGGACAGTCCAAGAGACCCAGTACTTC	CASSPWTVQETQYF
TRBV12-3/TRBV12-4	.	.	TRBJ2-7	TGTGCCAGCAGTTTCTGGCGGACCTCCTACGAGCAGTACTTC	CASSFWRTSYEQYF
TRBV19	.	many	TRBJ1-5	TGTGCCAGTAGTATGGGAAAGGCAGGAGGCAATCAGCCCCAGCATTTT	CASSMGKAGGNQPQHF
TRBV29-1	TRBD2	many	TRBJ2-7	TGCAGCGTTGAAGGACTAGCGGGGAGCTCCTACGAGCAGTACTTC	CSVEGLAGSSYEQYF
TRBV7-9	TRBD1	.	TRBJ1-1	TGTGCCAGCAGCTCCAACCTTCTAGGACAGGACGACTTT	CASSSNLLGQDDF
TRBV7-2	.	.	TRBJ2-3	TGTGCCAGCAGCTTTTGGGGGTCGACAGATACGCAGTATTTT	CASSFWGSTDTQYF
TRBV20-1	TRBD2	few	TRBJ2-7	TGCAGTGCTAGAGATCAACTAGCGGGTCTCTACGAGCAGTACTTC	CSARDQLAGLYEQYF
TRBV14	.	once	TRBJ1-1	TGTGCCAGCAGCCAAGCCAACACTGAGGCTTTCTTT	CASSQANTEAFF
TRBV12-3/TRBV12-4	.	.	TRBJ1-6	TGTGCCAGCAGTTTTAGGTCGTATTCACCCCTCCACTTT	CASSFRSYSPLHF
TRBV15	TRBD2	.	TRBJ2-1	TGTGCCACCAGCGGACTAGCGGGAGGGCATGAGCAGTTCTTC	CATSGLAGGHEQFF
TRBV20-1	.	.	TRBJ2-3	TGCAGTGCTAGTTGGGTGGGGGGTGGAGATACGCAGTATTTT	CSASWVGGGDTQYF
TRBV7-9	.	.	TRBJ1-6	TGTGCCAGCAGTCCGGTCCTACCAAATTCACCCCTCCACTTT	CASSPVLPNSPLHF
TRBV10-2	.	.	TRBJ2-5	TGCGCCAGCAGTGAGGCGACAGTAGAGACCCAGTACTTC	CASSEATVETQYF
TRBV6-6	.	few	TRBJ1-2	TGTGCCGGCAGTTACTCCGGGGCGGGTAACTATGGCTACACCTTC	CAGSYSGAGNYGYTF
TRBV24-1	TRBD1	.	TRBJ1-5	TGTGCCACCAGTGACTCAGGGGGCATCGAGACCCAGCATTTT	CATSDSGGIETQHF
TRBV9	TRBD1	.	TRBJ2-7	TGTGCCAGCAGCGTAGAGGGACAGGGTTACGAGCAGTACTTC	CASSVEGQGYEQYF
TRBV7-9	.	.	TRBJ2-7	TGTGCCAGCAGCTCGACAGTCCCGGACGAGCAGTACTTC	CASSSTVPDEQYF
TRBV19	TRBD1	.	TRBJ2-2	TGTGCCAGTCAGACAGGGGGGCGCAAGGAGCTGTTTTTT	CASQTGGRKELFF
TRBV6-6	.	once	TRBJ1-2	TGTGCCAGCCCGACGTACGGTGGGGGTCCCTATGGCTACACCTTC	CASPTYGGGPYGYTF
TRBV19	.	.	TRBJ2-1	TGTGCCAGTAGTATGGGCTATGGTTGGCAGTTCTTC	CASSMGYGWQFF
TRBV7-9	.	once	TRBJ2-2	TGTGCCAGCAGCTCCCCTGTCGGGGGAGGGGAGCTGTTTTTT	CASSSPVGGGELFF
TRBV7-8	TRBD2	.	TRBJ2-1	TGTGCCAGCAGCCCCCAGAGGAGCGGGAGGGACACGGAGCAGTTCTTC	CASSPQRSGRDTEQFF
TRBV7-6	TRBD2	.	TRBJ2-1	TGTGCCAGCAGCAGCCGAGGCAGCGGGGGCTATGAGCAGTTCTTC	CASSSRGSGGYEQFF
TRBV2	.	.	TRBJ1-5	TGTGCCAGCAGTGTTAGCAATCAGCCCCAGCATTTT	CASSVSNQPQHF
TRBV11-3	.	.	TRBJ1-1	TGTGCCAGCAGCCCTCGGATGAATCATCTGAACACTGAAGCTTTCTTT	CASSPRMNHLNTEAFF
TRBV6-1	.	.	TRBJ1-1	TGTGCCAGCAGTGAGATTCCAGGGGCTCGTAGGGACACTGAAGCTTTCTTT	CASSEIPGARRDTEAFF
TRBV10-3	.	.	TRBJ1-5	TGTGCCATCAGTCCGGGCAAGATGAATCAGCCCCAGCATTTT	CAISPGKMNQPQHF
TRBV9	TRBD2	.	TRBJ2-1	TGTGCCAGCAGCGGATCTACTAGCGGGAGATCGAATGAGCAGTTCTTC	CASSGSTSGRSNEQFF
TRBV20-1	.	.	TRBJ2-7	TGCAGTGCTGAGAGCGGGTACCCCTACGAGCAGTACTTC	CSAESGYPYEQYF
TRBV10-3	.	.	TRBJ2-7	TGTGCCATCAGTGATTACTACGAGCAGTACTTC	CAISDYYEQYF
TRBV27	.	many	TRBJ1-2	TGTGCCAGCAAGGAGGGGTTCACTAACTATGGCTACACCTTC	CASKEGFTNYGYTF
TRBV11-2	.	many	TRBJ2-5	TGTGCCAGCAGCTTACCACCGCAAGAGACCCAGTACTTC	CASSLPPQETQYF
TRBV24-1	TRBD1	few	TRBJ1-2	TGTGCCACCAGTGAGGGACAGGGGGCGAAAGACTATGGCTACACCTTC	CATSEGQGAKDYGYTF
TRBV7-9	.	.	TRBJ2-7	TGTGCCAGCTCACCCGCTTTGGAGCAGTACTTC	CASSPALEQYF
TRBV19	.	many	TRBJ1-1	TGTGCCAGTAGTATCATTGGGGGCGGGACTGAAGCTTTCTTT	CASSIIGGGTEAFF
TRBV5-1	TRBD1	.	TRBJ2-5	TGCGCCAGCAGCCAAGAGGGGGACAGCCGGGGAACCCAGTACTTC	CASSQEGDSRGTQYF
TRBV19	.	.	TRBJ2-2	TGTGCCAGTAGTGTTGGGACCGGGGAGCTGTTTTTT	CASSVGTGELFF
TRBV20-1	.	.	TRBJ2-7	TGCAGTGCCAACACCGGGGACCGAAACGAGCAGTACTTC	CSANTGDRNEQYF
TRBV20-1	TRBD2	.	TRBJ2-1	TGCAGTGCTAGAGTGGGACTAGCGTACTACAATGAGCGGTTCTTC	CSARVGLAYYNERFF
TRBV9	.	.	TRBJ1-2	TGTGCCAGCAGCCCACAGGGAAGGAGTGGCTACACCTTC	CASSPQGRSGYTF
TRBV7-9	TRBD1	few	TRBJ1-6	TGTGCCAGCAGCTTAGAGGACAGGGGTAATTCACCCCTCCACTTT	CASSLEDRGNSPLHF
TRBV24-1	TRBD1	.	TRBJ2-1	TGTGCCACCAGTGACCGCGGGACAGGGAAGAATGAGCAGTTCTTC	CATSDRGTGKNEQFF
TRBV20-1	.	.	TRBJ1-1	TGCAGTGCTAGAGACGGGAGGACTGAAGCTTTCTTT	CSARDGRTEAFF
TRBV11-2	TRBD1	many	TRBJ2-7	TGTGCCAGCAGCATAGGACAGGAAGACTCCTACGAGCAGTACTTC	CASSIGQEDSYEQYF
TRBV11-2	.	.	TRBJ2-3	TGTGCCAGCAGCTTAGGGGCCTTGGGGGGGCCCACAGATACGCAGTATTTT	CASSLGALGGPTDTQYF
TRBV30	.	many	TRBJ2-7	TGTGCCTGGAGTGCTACATACGAGCAGTACTTC	CAWSATYEQYF